The 19 T cell receptor beta chains below come from one sample, sequenced in a study of cytomegalovirus exposure and HLA in healthy donors. Both 60 Vbeta primers and 13 Jbeta primers went into the PCR. TCRdb's copy holds only in-frame clones and misses some; the assay was immunoSEQ multiplex PCR. The sample yields 100,000 to 150,000 clones, approximately 78% seen once. Source material: PBMCs. These receptors came from a man in his forties in good health and CMV-seronegative.

The chain uses TRBV19 and TRBJ2-1; 9 positions agree with TRBD2. Germline V gives CDR1 LNHDA, CDR2 SQIVND (reference sequence). This CDR3 is built from 12 residues. V lost 9 bases to trimming and J lost 15 bases; unmatched junction nucleotides: 12. The CDR3 region is CASWRVGTSLFF. CDR3 DNA: TGTGCCAGCTGGCGCGTGGGGACTAGCCTGTTCTTC.

This clone was detected a few times. V is TRBV27 and J is TRBJ2-7; 7 bases match TRBD2. Trimming took 5 bases from V and 2 from J; bases not matched to a gene: 9. Germline V gene sequence: CDR1 MNHEY, CDR2 SMNVEV (reference sequence). The CDR3 sequence is 15 residues long. The CDR3 region has the DNA TGTGCCAGCAGTGCCGAAATTGGGGGGGCCTACGAGCAGTACTTC. It translates to CASSAEIGGAYEQYF.

This clone was counted between two and nine times. The rearrangement joins TRBV4-3 to TRBJ2-7; 11 bases fit TRBD2. The CDR3 covers 15 residues. CDR1 and CDR2 (germline): LGHNA, YSLEER. V lost 0 bases to trimming and J lost 12 bases; unmatched junction nucleotides: 10. The CDR3 nucleotides read TGCGCCAGCAGCCAAGAGATTAGCGGGGGGGCCAGTCTGTACTTC. This codes for CASSQEISGGASLYF.

The chain has TRBV7-3 and TRBJ1-5, with 8 bases matching TRBD1. Germline V gives CDR1 SGHTA, CDR2 FQGTGA. Germline trimming cut 1 base from V and 6 bases from J; bases unmatched to any gene: 11. CDR3 size: 17 residues. The CDR3 DNA reads as TGTGCCAGCAGCTTAAACCCTCAGGGGGCCGTGGGTCAGCCCCAGCATTTT. It yields the protein CASSLNPQGAVGQPQHF.

The CDR3 coding sequence is TGTGCCTGGAGTGACCGGCAGGGGGAGACCCAGTACTTC. It translates to CAWSDRQGETQYF. V usage is TRBV30 and J usage is TRBJ2-5; maybe TRBD1 (6 bases). The V gene lost 1 base and the J gene lost 5 bases, with 11 bases spanning the gap. Germline-derived CDR1 and CDR2 are GTSNPN and SVGIG (reference sequence). The CDR3 contains 13 residues.

Here the CDR3 DNA reads TGTGCCATCAGTGAGTCCCTAGCGGGGGTCGCCGGGGAGCTGTTTTTT. It encodes CAISESLAGVAGELFF. The gene calls are TRBV10-3 and TRBJ2-2, with 10 bases that match TRBD2. Germline CDR1 reads ENHRY; CDR2 reads SYGVKD. The CDR3 totals 16 residues. With V trimmed by 0 bases and J by 6 bases, 4 bases remained unmatched.

The chain uses TRBV29-1 and TRBJ1-2; 7 bases fit TRBD1. Germline lookup yields CDR1 SQVTM and CDR2 ANQGSEA. The CDR3 loop spans 14 amino acids. The junction had 10 bases not matched to a gene; V was cut back by 7 bases and J by 2 bases. The DNA for the CDR3 is TGCAGCGCCGGACGACAGGGACGGAACTATGGCTACACCTTC. As protein: CSAGRQGRNYGYTF.

V and J are TRBV4-1 and TRBJ1-1; D remains unclear. Germline V gene sequence: CDR1 MGHRA, CDR2 YSYEKL. This CDR3 contains 13 residues. The V and J ends lost 1 base and 8 bases respectively, with 11 bases between them. The CDR3 bases are TGCGCCAGCAGCCAAGGAGGAGACGGGGAAGCTTTCTTT. It yields the protein CASSQGGDGEAFF.

The V and J genes are TRBV2 and TRBJ1-5, with a weak D call TRBD1 (5 bases). V was cut by 5 bases and J by 4 bases, with 12 bases left in between. The CDR3 sequence is 14 residues long. The germline V gene encodes CDR1 SNHLY and CDR2 FYNNEI. The CDR3 loop reads CASSLTVGNQPQHF. The CDR3 region has the DNA TGTGCCAGCAGTTTGACAGTAGGTAATCAGCCCCAGCATTTT.

CDR3 amino acids: CASSHDRVEDTQYF. The CDR3, as DNA: TGTGCCAGCAGTCACGACAGGGTGGAAGATACGCAGTATTTT. The gene calls are TRBV4-2 and TRBJ2-3; 7 nucleotides line up with TRBD1. This CDR3 is 14 amino acids long. Trimming took 6 bases from V and 5 from J; bases not matched to a gene: 8. Germline V gene data show CDR1 as LGHNA and CDR2 as YNFKEQ.

The chain carries TRBV6-4 and TRBJ1-6; unclear D gene. V lost 0 bases to trimming and J lost 0 bases, with 12 bases between them. This CDR3 comprises 18 residues. Germline CDR1 reads MRHNA; CDR2 reads SNTAGT. In DNA form, the CDR3 reads TGTGCCAGCAGTGACTCTTTTACGGAGGACTCCTATAATTCACCCCTCCACTTT. This codes for CASSDSFTEDSYNSPLHF.

In nucleotides, the CDR3 is TGCGCCAGCAGCCAAGATACAGGGGGCGCTTTCTTT. It is translated as CASSQDTGGAFF. The gene calls are TRBV4-1 and TRBJ1-1; TRBD1 aligns across 9 bases. Germline CDR1 is MGHRA and CDR2 is YSYEKL. Trimming at V came to 0 bases and at J to 11 bases, leaving 1 base not matched to a gene. The CDR3 is 12 amino acids.

This clone turned up a few times. This sequence joins TRBV5-6 and TRBJ2-7, with a tentative D call TRBD2 (5 bases). V was cut by 3 bases and J by 6 bases, with 16 bases left in between. The CDR3 length is 14 residues. Per the germline V gene, CDR1 is SGHDT and CDR2 is YYEEEE. The CDR3 DNA reads TGTGCCAGCAGCTACCGGGGAGCCATAGGCGAGCAGTACTTC. Amino acids: CASSYRGAIGEQYF.

This rearrangement joins TRBV4-3 to TRBJ2-7, with D perhaps TRBD2 (6 bases). V lost 2 bases, J lost 4 bases, and 15 bases lay in between. The CDR3 loop spans 15 amino acids. Germline V gives CDR1 LGHNA, CDR2 YSLEER. The CDR3 DNA is TGCGCCAGCAGCCAACCGGGGGAAAGGATTTACGAGCAGTACTTC. It yields the protein CASSQPGERIYEQYF.

Only one count was recorded for this clone. The rearrangement uses TRBV28 and TRBJ1-2; D remains unclear. This CDR3 is built from 13 residues. V gave up 2 bases and J gave up 3 bases, with 7 bases separating them. From germline, CDR1 is MDHEN and CDR2 SYDVKM. The DNA for the CDR3 is TGTGCCAGCAGTTTAAGGAGCCACTATGGCTACACCTTC. Amino acid sequence: CASSLRSHYGYTF.

The V and J genes are TRBV10-3 and TRBJ1-3; D is perhaps TRBD1 (5 bases). The CDR3 covers 14 residues. The V and J ends lost 8 bases and 2 bases respectively, with 13 bases between them. CDR1 ENHRY and CDR2 SYGVKD come from the germline V gene. In DNA form, the CDR3 reads TGTGCCATCTGGGGGGAGGATCCTGGAAACACCATATATTTT. It encodes CAIWGEDPGNTIYF.

The rearrangement joins TRBV11-2 to TRBJ1-2, with 9 bases lining up with TRBD1. V was pared by 2 bases and J by 8 bases, with 12 bases of the junction left unmatched. Germline V lookup: CDR1 SGHAT, CDR2 FQNNGV. The CDR3 is 16 residues long. Written as DNA, the CDR3 is TGTGCCAGCAGCTTAAGTGGGGGGACAGGGTCGTGGGGCTACACCTTC. Translated: CASSLSGGTGSWGYTF.

The chain combines TRBV2 with TRBJ1-5, with 8 positions matching TRBD1. The ends lost 0 bases at V and 6 bases at J; junction bases unmatched: 7. This CDR3 region has 16 residues. Germline-derived CDR1 and CDR2 are SNHLY and FYNNEI. CDR3 nucleotides: TGTGCCAGCAGTGAAGCTGGGCAGGGGGCCGGTCAGCCCCAGCATTTT. Translated: CASSEAGQGAGQPQHF. Combining the CDR3 with reference TRBV2 and TRBJ1-5 gives the whole variable domain EPEVTQTPSHQVTQMGQEVILRCVPISNHLYFYWYRQILGQKVEFLVSFYNNEISEKSEIFDDQFSVERPDGSNFTLKIRSTKLEDSAMYFCASSEAGQGAGQPQHFGDGTRLSIL.

The rearrangement joins TRBV2 to TRBJ1-1, with D possibly matching TRBD1 (5 bases). This CDR3 is built from 12 residues. Trimming took off 3 bases at V and 4 bases at J, with 6 bases between the two ends. Germline CDR1 is SNHLY and CDR2 is FYNNEI. The CDR3 reads CASSEGGTEAFF. The CDR3, as DNA: TGTGCCAGCAGTGAGGGGGGCACTGAAGCTTTCTTT.